A selection of T cell receptor beta chains follows, all from one sample in a study of cytomegalovirus exposure and HLA in healthy donors. Method: immunoSEQ multiplex PCR; TCRdb's copy keeps in-frame clones and lacks some. The data show 80,000 or so clones, 60% to 70% seen once. The sequenced material came from PBMCs. These receptors all come from a man aged 25 to 40 in good health and CMV-seropositive. The CDR3 runs from the conserved cysteine through the conserved F or W. D genes are given only for firm matches. Size is stated for part of the rows, as once, few or many counts, or as a class when the clone is expanded.

d_call	clone_size	v_call	j_call	cdr3_aa	cdr3_nt
TRBD1	few	TRBV6-5	TRBJ1-1	CASIRGNRGNTEAFF	TGTGCCAGTATACGTGGAAACAGGGGGAACACTGAAGCTTTCTTT
.	few	TRBV6-6	TRBJ1-2	CASSLSQGTYGYTF	TGTGCCAGCAGCCTAAGCCAGGGGACCTATGGCTACACCTTC
.	.	TRBV28	TRBJ1-3	CASSWKGRGNTIYF	TGTGCCAGCAGTTGGAAGGGGCGCGGAAACACCATATATTTT
TRBD1	.	TRBV9	TRBJ2-7	CASSARTGGSYEQYF	TGTGCCAGCAGCGCGCGGACAGGAGGCTCCTACGAGCAGTACTTC
TRBD1	few	TRBV7-2	TRBJ2-7	CASSAGTGGSYEQYF	TGTGCCAGCAGCGCCGGGACAGGGGGATCCTACGAGCAGTACTTC
.	few	TRBV5-6	TRBJ1-2	CASSLWQGLEGYTF	TGTGCCAGCAGCTTGTGGCAGGGCTTGGAGGGCTACACCTTC
TRBD1	.	TRBV28	TRBJ1-5	CASSGGPGQGAGQPQHF	TGTGCCAGCAGCGGGGGTCCGGGACAGGGGGCCGGTCAGCCCCAGCATTTT
TRBD1	.	TRBV6-1	TRBJ2-1	CASSEWDSEYNEQFF	TGTGCCAGCAGTGAATGGGACAGCGAATACAATGAGCAGTTCTTC
.	.	TRBV27	TRBJ2-1	CASSRSHEQFF	TGTGCCAGCTCTAGGTCCCATGAGCAGTTCTTC
TRBD2	.	TRBV4-2	TRBJ2-5	CASSPRTSGGVGETQYF	TGTGCCAGCAGCCCTCGGACTAGCGGGGGGGTGGGAGAGACCCAGTACTTC
TRBD2	.	TRBV2	TRBJ2-3	CASRGLEVITDTQYF	TGTGCCAGCAGGGGACTAGAGGTCATAACAGATACGCAGTATTTT
TRBD2	.	TRBV5-4	TRBJ2-5	CASRRRTSGGNETQYF	TGTGCCAGCAGACGTCGGACTAGCGGGGGGAACGAGACCCAGTACTTC
TRBD2	.	TRBV29-1	TRBJ2-7	CSVSFVTGLAGNEQYF	TGCAGCGTGTCGTTTGTGACGGGACTAGCGGGAAACGAGCAGTACTTC
TRBD2	once	TRBV7-9	TRBJ2-1	CASSPIGGNYNEQFF	TGTGCCAGCAGCCCGATCGGGGGGAATTACAATGAGCAGTTCTTC
TRBD2	few	TRBV15	TRBJ2-1	CATSTGLAGGYEQFF	TGTGCCACCAGTACGGGACTAGCGGGAGGTTATGAGCAGTTCTTC
TRBD2	few	TRBV28	TRBJ2-7	CASSLPGGSSSYEQYF	TGTGCCAGCAGTCTTCCGGGGGGTTCCAGCTCCTACGAGCAGTACTTC
.	.	TRBV21-1	TRBJ2-5	CASSRTGPETQYF	TGTGCCAGCAGCCGGACAGGGCCAGAGACCCAGTACTTC
TRBD1	.	TRBV4-1	TRBJ2-2	CASSRPRDREPGELFF	TGCGCCAGCAGCCGACCCCGGGACAGGGAACCCGGGGAGCTGTTTTTT
.	.	TRBV4-2	TRBJ2-2	CASSHPAGRQGGTGELFF	TGTGCCAGCAGCCACCCGGCCGGGAGACAGGGAGGCACCGGGGAGCTGTTTTTT
.	.	TRBV19	TRBJ2-7	CAGSPDTRYEQYF	TGTGCCGGTAGTCCCGACACGCGCTACGAGCAGTACTTC
TRBD1	.	TRBV19	TRBJ2-1	CASSRGTGDSSYNEQFF	TGTGCCAGTAGCCGAGGGACAGGGGATTCCTCCTACAATGAGCAGTTCTTC
TRBD1	few	TRBV27	TRBJ1-5	CASRHRDRDNQPQHF	TGTGCCAGCAGGCACCGGGACAGGGACAATCAGCCCCAGCATTTT
TRBD1	.	TRBV4-1	TRBJ1-2	CASSPRQGASYGYTF	TGCGCCAGCAGCCCGAGACAGGGGGCGAGCTATGGCTACACCTTC
TRBD2	once	TRBV4-1	TRBJ2-7	CASSPQAAGGYEQYF	TGCGCCAGCAGCCCCCAGGCAGCGGGGGGCTACGAGCAGTACTTC
.	.	TRBV30	TRBJ1-3	CAWSQVLGNTIYF	TGTGCCTGGAGTCAGGTTCTTGGAAACACCATATATTTT
.	once	TRBV7-2	TRBJ2-5	CASSLFAARETQYF	TGTGCCAGCAGCTTATTCGCCGCTCGGGAGACCCAGTACTTC
TRBD2	.	TRBV30	TRBJ2-1	CACTGTSGHNEQFF	TGTGCCTGTACGGGGACTAGCGGTCACAATGAGCAGTTCTTC
TRBD2	.	TRBV6-1	TRBJ2-1	CASSPLAGGYNEQFF	TGTGCCAGCAGTCCACTAGCGGGAGGGTACAATGAGCAGTTCTTC
TRBD2	.	TRBV5-5	TRBJ2-7	CASSLWASGSLEEQYF	TGTGCCAGCAGCTTGTGGGCTAGCGGGAGTCTAGAAGAGCAGTACTTC
.	.	TRBV23-1	TRBJ1-1	CASSQSFGWRMAEAFF	TGCGCCAGCAGTCAATCGTTTGGGTGGCGGATGGCTGAAGCTTTCTTT
TRBD1	.	TRBV28	TRBJ1-2	CASNYRGPRYGYTF	TGTGCCAGCAACTACAGGGGGCCAAGGTATGGCTACACCTTC
TRBD1	.	TRBV28	TRBJ2-7	CASSPLGTGGLEQYF	TGTGCCAGCAGCCCTTTGGGGACAGGGGGGTTGGAGCAGTACTTC
.	.	TRBV5-1	TRBJ2-5	CASSLAGGYQETQYF	TGCGCCAGCAGCTTGGCAGGGGGGTACCAAGAGACCCAGTACTTC
.	.	TRBV5-6	TRBJ2-5	CASSLPGEETQYF	TGTGCCAGCAGCTTGCCAGGGGAAGAGACCCAGTACTTC
.	few	TRBV15	TRBJ2-6	CATSRDWSSGANVLTF	TGTGCCACCAGCAGAGATTGGAGTTCTGGGGCCAACGTCCTGACTTTC
TRBD1	.	TRBV28	TRBJ2-7	CASRPGGQGVYEQYF	TGTGCCAGCAGACCAGGGGGTCAAGGGGTCTACGAGCAGTACTTC
TRBD2	.	TRBV6-5	TRBJ2-1	CASSYSEEGGAQFF	TGTGCCAGCAGTTACTCTGAAGAGGGAGGGGCGCAGTTCTTC